The next 30 T cell receptor beta chains were all read from a single sample in a study of prognosis after radiotherapy for stage I lung cancer. Multiplex PCR in two rounds served to amplify TCR beta CDR3 from genomic DNA. First-round PCR employed TRBV- and TRBJ-specific primers for each gene. MiXCR, applied by TCRdb to the multiplex PCR reads, yields one record per CDR3 protein. This sample yields about 20,000 distinct CDR3 sequences, of which 40% are seen a single time; around 50% belongs to the top ten. The sample in question was PBMCs, obtained before or after stereotactic body radiation therapy (not recorded which). Every receptor here comes from a donor over 45 with non-small cell lung cancer.

At least ten counts were recorded for this clonotype. Possible read error: a much larger clone is one base away. The chain combines TRBV27 with TRBJ1-2; 7 nucleotides agree with TRBD1. CDR1 is MNHEY and CDR2 is SMNVEV in the germline V gene (reference sequence). The CDR3 is made up of 13 amino acids. CDR3 residues: CASKTTGRYGYAF. CDR3 coding DNA: TGTGCCAGCAAGACGACAGGGCGCTATGGCTACGCCTTC.

This clonotype was seen many times. The J gene is TRBJ2-2, the V gene TRBV18, with TRBD1 matching over 8 bases. V lost 4 bases and J lost 1; bases outside the gene matches: 2. CDR3 length: 15 residues. CDR1 and CDR2 from the germline V gene are KGHSH and LQKENI. The CDR3 coding sequence is TGTGCCAGCTCACTCGGGACAGGGAACACCGGGGAGCTGTTTTTT. As protein: CASSLGTGNTGELFF.

The chain couples TRBV11-3 to TRBJ1-1; TRBD1 might be the D (6 bases). Per the germline V gene, CDR1 is SGHNT and CDR2 is YENEEA. Trimming left V 7 bases short and J 1 base short, with 10 bases between. The CDR3 sequence is 13 residues long. The CDR3 spells CASTSGANTEAFF. The CDR3 DNA reads TGTGCCAGCACCTCGGGGGCGAACACTGAAGCTTTCTTT.

There are many counts of this clonotype. At one end the junction does not follow the germline gene, possibly because of a read error. This sequence joins TRBV12-3 or TRBV12-4 and TRBJ2-1; 11 bases are a match to TRBD2. The CDR3 totals 14 residues. This chain's CDR3 is CASSLAGGGNEQFF. Here the CDR3 DNA reads TGTGCCAGCAGTCTAGCGGGAGGAGGCAATGAGCAGTTCTTC.

This clonotype has just a few counts. This may stem from a read error, because a much larger clone lies one nucleotide away. The CDR3: CSAMLLAGWGNEQSF. CDR3 in DNA: TGCAGTGCTATGTTGCTAGCCGGTTGGGGGAATGAGCAGTCCTTC. The chain joins TRBV20-1 to TRBJ2-1, with D perhaps TRBD1 or TRBD2 (5 bases each). The CDR3 has 15 amino acids. Germline lookup yields CDR1 DFQATT and CDR2 SNEGSKA (reference sequence).

By share, this clonotype counts as medium-sized (0.01 to 0.1%). The gene calls are TRBV27 and TRBJ2-7, with D perhaps TRBD1 or TRBD2 (5 bases each). CDR1 and CDR2 (germline): MNHEY, SMNVEV (reference sequence). Trimming cost V 6 bases and J 5 bases, with 17 bases left between them. This CDR3 region has 14 residues. The CDR3 DNA follows: TGTGCCAGCAGCCTTGGGGACGCTACCGACGAGCAGTACTTC. Protein product: CASSLGDATDEQYF.

Comments on this clonotype: A read error is the likely source, as a far larger clone sits one nucleotide away. The V and J genes are TRBV7-6 and TRBJ1-1; no clear D gene. The CDR3 totals 13 residues. Germline CDR1 SGHVS, CDR2 FNYEAQ. This chain's CDR3 is CASSLDMNTEDFF. As DNA, the CDR3 is TGTGCCAGCAGCTTAGATATGAACACTGAAGATTTCTTT.

This clonotype came up many times. J is TRBJ1-2 and V is TRBV5-5, with TRBD1 identical over 7 bases. The CDR3 is 14 residues long. J was trimmed by 3 bases and V by 5 bases; bases with no gene match: 7. Germline CDR1 and CDR2: SGHKS and YYEKEE (reference sequence). The CDR3 nucleotides are TGTGCCAGCAGTCCGAATACAGGGGACTATGGCTACACCTTC. Protein sequence: CASSPNTGDYGYTF.

Points on this clonotype: The junction departs from germline at one end; a sequencing error may be responsible. The chain combines TRBV6-5 with TRBJ2-1, with a tentative D call TRBD2 (7 bases). The CDR3 consists of 15 residues. Germline loops: CDR1 MNHEY, CDR2 SVGAGI. The chain's CDR3 is CAISYEYREGHGQFF. The DNA of the CDR3 is TGTGCCATCAGTTACGAGTACAGGGAGGGGCATGGGCAGTTCTTC.

By its share, this clonotype is large. This chain joins TRBV4-3 and TRBJ2-3; the match to TRBD2 covers 10 bases. J was trimmed by 0 bases and V by 4 bases; bases with no gene match: 1. CDR1 and CDR2 (germline): LGHNA, YSLEER. The CDR3 consists of 15 residues. CDR3 amino acids: CASSPTSGSTDTQYF. The CDR3 DNA reads TGCGCCAGCAGCCCGACTAGCGGGAGCACAGATACGCAGTATTTT.

CDR3 residues: CASSYSGSWDPGYTF. The CDR3 DNA reads TGTGCCAGCAGTTACTCGGGCTCTTGGGACCCTGGCTACACCTTC. The chain combines TRBV6-2 or TRBV6-3 with TRBJ1-2; D may be TRBD1 (5 bases). CDR3 length: 15 amino acids. Trimming left V 0 bases short and J 7 bases short, with 15 bases between. CDR1 and CDR2 from the germline V gene are MNHEY and SVGEGT.

In this sample, this clonotype turned up many times. V usage is TRBV10-3 and J usage is TRBJ1-5; TRBD1 is a possible D gene (6 bases). V was shortened by 6 bases and J by 4 bases, with 7 bases between the two germline ends. Germline values: CDR1 ENHRY, CDR2 SYGVKD. The CDR3 spans 12 residues. The CDR3 reads CAIRDSNQPQHF. The CDR3 DNA reads as TGTGCCATCAGGGACAGTAATCAGCCCCAGCATTTT.

The J gene is TRBJ2-7, the V gene TRBV2; D possibly matches TRBD1 or TRBD2 (5 bases each). V was cut by 5 bases and J by 0 bases, with 14 bases left in between. In germline, CDR1 is SNHLY, CDR2 FYNNEI. The CDR3 length is 15 residues. CDR3 region: CASSPGTVSSYEQYF. The CDR3 bases are TGTGCCAGCAGTCCCGGGACGGTGAGCTCCTACGAGCAGTACTTC.

This clonotype occurred once. At one end the junction does not follow the germline gene, possibly because of a read error. V usage is TRBV7-3 and J usage is TRBJ2-1, with D possibly being TRBD1 (5 bases). This CDR3 spans 13 amino acids. Germline V gene data show CDR1 as SGHTA and CDR2 as FQGTGA. CDR3 amino acids: CASRLKGWNEQFF. The CDR3 DNA reads TGTGCCAGCAGATTAAAGGGGTGGAATGAGCAGTTCTTC.

This clonotype was counted many times. This chain uses TRBV10-2 with TRBJ2-5; TRBD1 might be the D (5 bases). CDR1 is WSHSY and CDR2 is SAAADI in the germline V gene. V lost 3 bases and J lost 4, with 6 bases in between. The CDR3 loop spans 12 amino acids. The CDR3 sequence is CASSDQGETQYF. CDR3 in DNA: TGCGCCAGCAGTGACCAGGGAGAGACCCAGTACTTC.

Remarks on this clonotype: A much larger clonotype is one base distant, so this may be a read error. The V call is TRBV19, the J call TRBJ2-5, with 13 nucleotides matching TRBD2. The CDR3 sequence is 16 residues long. Germline lookup yields CDR1 LNHDA and CDR2 SQIVND (reference sequence). CDR3 nucleotides: TGTTCCAGTAGTGGGTCCGGGACTAGCGGGGCCGAGACCCAGTACTTC. This gives the protein CSSSGSGTSGAETQYF.

Only a few counts were recorded for this clonotype. A far larger clone is one base from this, pointing to a likely read error. V usage is TRBV7-3 and J usage is TRBJ2-7; TRBD1 or TRBD2 may be the D gene (5 bases each). Per germline, CDR1 SGHTA and CDR2 FQGTGA. The V gene lost 5 bases and the J gene lost 7 bases, with 15 bases spanning the gap. CDR3 length: 13 amino acids. CDR3 nucleotides: TGTGCCAGCAGCCTTGAGGGGCTCAATGAGCAGTACTTC. Translated: CASSLEGLNEQYF.

In regard to this clonotype: A far larger clone differs by one base, so this is likely a read error. The chain carries TRBV7-9 and TRBJ1-1; possible D gene TRBD1, 6 bases. There are 13 residues in the CDR3. V lost 4 bases, J lost 0 bases, and 6 bases lay in between. Germline lookup yields CDR1 SEHNR and CDR2 FQNEAQ (reference sequence). The CDR3 DNA sequence: TGTGCCAGCAGCTACAGGGTGAACACTGAAGCTTTCTTT. It yields the protein CASSYRVNTEAFF.

The V gene is TRBV24-1, the J gene TRBJ2-3; 10 bases are shared with TRBD2. V dropped 6 bases and J dropped 4; count of bases not matched to a gene: 12. Germline V gene lookup returns CDR1 KGHDR and CDR2 SFDVKD. The CDR3 runs 17 residues. In DNA, the CDR3 is TGTGCCACCAGTTATCGACCTGGGACTAGCGTGTCAGATACGCAGTATTTT. Translated: CATSYRPGTSVSDTQYF.

The chain employs TRBV5-1 and TRBJ2-2; D remains ambiguous. The CDR3 extends over 14 amino acids. Germline lookup yields CDR1 SGHRS and CDR2 YFSETQ. Between the trimmed V and J ends, which lost 1 base and 2 bases, there was a span of 6 bases. CDR3 region: CASSLLVNTGELFF. The CDR3 region has the DNA TGCGCCAGCAGCTTGTTAGTTAACACCGGGGAGCTGTTTTTT.

The chain has TRBV2 and TRBJ2-1; TRBD1 is a possible D gene (6 bases). Germline V gives CDR1 SNHLY, CDR2 FYNNEI. The CDR3 is 13 residues long. V lost 6 bases and J lost 13, with 19 bases in between. DNA for the CDR3: TGTGCCAGCAGCCCCGGGACACTGGATCACCAGTTCTTC. Translating gives CASSPGTLDHQFF.

This clonotype has at least ten counts. This CDR3 reads CSASYSGSTDTQYF. The CDR3 coding sequence is TGCAGTGCTAGCTATAGCGGGAGCACAGATACGCAGTATTTT. The V gene is TRBV20-1, the J gene TRBJ2-3; TRBD2 matches 7 bases. After removal of 3 bases from V and 0 bases from J, the junction contained 3 bases not matched to a gene. Germline CDR1 reads DFQATT; CDR2 reads SNEGSKA (reference sequence). CDR3 length: 14 residues.

Comments on this clonotype: A read error may be the cause here, since a much bigger clone is one base away. This chain joins TRBV19 and TRBJ1-2, with TRBD1 identical over 8 bases. CDR3 length: 14 residues. The germline CDR1 and CDR2 sequences are LNHDA and SQIVND (reference sequence). The junction had 7 bases not matched to a gene; V was cut back by 7 bases and J by 3 bases. The CDR3 region is CASIWAGQDYGYTF. The DNA for the CDR3 is TGTGCCAGTATTTGGGCGGGACAGGACTATGGCTACACCTTC.

The chain is built from TRBV6-5 and TRBJ1-2; weak D call: TRBD1 (6 bases). V lost 2 bases to trimming and J lost 0 bases, with 10 bases between them. CDR3 length: 15 amino acids. Germline lookup yields CDR1 MNHEY and CDR2 SVGAGI. This CDR3 is CASSYVRGPNYGYTF. The CDR3, as DNA: TGTGCCAGCAGTTACGTCCGGGGGCCTAACTATGGCTACACCTTC.

This clonotype showed up many times. The CDR3 here is CASSMAGGNTIYF. The CDR3 region has the DNA TGTGCCAGTAGTATGGCAGGGGGAAACACCATATATTTT. The rearrangement joins TRBV19 to TRBJ1-3; possible D gene TRBD1, 5 bases. The germline V gene has CDR1 LNHDA and CDR2 SQIVND (reference sequence). The CDR3 contains 13 residues. Trimming stripped 3 bases from V and 4 bases from J, with 7 bases between.

This clonotype appeared many times. The rearrangement links TRBV11-2 to TRBJ2-7; D remains unclear. The CDR3 runs 13 residues. Germline V CDR1 and CDR2: SGHAT, FQNNGV. Trimming cost V 5 bases and J 4 bases, with 12 bases left between them. CDR3 in DNA: TGTGCCAGCAGCCCCGGGCCCCCTTACGAGCAGTACTTC. It encodes CASSPGPPYEQYF. The variable domain in full, with the rest retrieved from reference TRBV11-2 and TRBJ2-7, is EAGVAQSPRYKIIEKRQSVAFWCNPISGHATLYWYQQILGQGPKLLIQFQNNGVVDDSQLPKDRFSAERLKGVDSTLKIQPAKLEDSAVYLCASSPGPPYEQYFGPGTRLTVT.

This clonotype was observed at least ten times. This chain links TRBV7-3 with TRBJ2-1; tentatively, D is TRBD1 or TRBD2 (5 bases each). Germline assignment: CDR1 SGHTA and CDR2 FQGTGA. The CDR3 totals 16 residues. The germline V and J ends were trimmed by 5 bases and 6 bases, with 20 bases remaining between them. The CDR3 coding sequence is TGTGCCAGCAGCCCCCACGGTTCCGGGACCCTCAATGAGCAGTTCTTC. Translating it yields CASSPHGSGTLNEQFF.

The V and J genes are TRBV27 and TRBJ2-7; 7 bases are shared with TRBD2. Germline assignment: CDR1 MNHEY and CDR2 SMNVEV (reference sequence). V shed 5 bases and J 2 bases; nucleotides not matched to a gene: 6. The CDR3 contains 14 residues. The CDR3 is CASSPLGTTYEQYF. CDR3 nucleotides: TGTGCCAGCAGTCCTCTTGGGACTACCTACGAGCAGTACTTC.

Concerning this clonotype itself: Since a far larger clone is one base different, this is likely a read error. This chain joins TRBV6-4 and TRBJ2-1, with 8 bases identical to TRBD1. Germline assignment: CDR1 MRHNA and CDR2 SNTAGT. The CDR3 consists of 13 residues. The CDR3 protein is CASSDRVDNDQFF. For the CDR3, the DNA is TGTGCCAGTTCGGACAGGGTTGACAATGATCAGTTCTTC.

Of note for this clonotype: A far larger clone is one base from this, pointing to a likely read error. This rearrangement joins TRBV6-1 to TRBJ2-1; 12 nucleotides line up with TRBD2. The germline V gene has CDR1 MNHNS and CDR2 SASEGT. The CDR3 contains 15 residues. CDR3 protein: CASSSGLAGYNEHFF. The DNA of the CDR3 is TGTGCCAGCAGTTCGGGACTAGCGGGCTACAATGAGCATTTCTTC.